Included here is one T cell receptor (beta chain) sequence, with context. It lacks a known antigen. No much larger clonotype is one base removed from it; base qualities were not supplied. Another Seattle source contributed samples from volunteer blood donors who had recovered from COVID-19. Collaborating institutions collected whole blood in K2EDTA tubes following their own protocols. For TCRbeta analysis, collaborators shipped samples as frozen whole blood, isolated PBMCs, or DNA extracted from either of those sample types. This record belongs to a study of blood T cell repertoires in COVID-19 (dated by TCRdb to about 2020). At the level of the whole study: Collaborator samples came from the United States, Italy and Spain and covered acute and convalescent phases of COVID-19. The material from the prospective study consisted of cDNA or gDNA derived from T cells, B-cell-depleted T cells, or PBMCs. Subjects who had been exposed to COVID-19, were actively infected with it, or had recovered from it provided the deeply sampled blood TCRbeta repertoires that made up the dataset. A freely available public database, intended as a resource for researchers studying the immune response to SARS-CoV-2, is where the repertoires were released. The samples were drawn from the first 160 participants of the ongoing ImmuneRACE study and from 1,254 subjects provided by 6 global collaborators. A de-identified subject ID, COVID-19 status, age in years and sex were almost always included in the sample metadata. HLA class I and class II types, where available, came from metadata supplied by the sample provider rather than from assay-based typing.

General study outcomes and caveats: How much clinical and demographic metadata was included differed by source and by participant, and the metadata was provided uncurated.

The immunoSEQ Assay, a bias-controlled multiplex PCR, was used to amplify TCRbeta CDR3 regions from genomic DNA. The study's own analysis went as follows. The number of nucleated cells in each sample was estimated from the amplification of reference gene primers within the assay. To quantify the absolute abundance of each unique TCRbeta CDR3 rearrangement, sequence reads were collapsed and filtered. For each sample, productive Simpson clonality was calculated as the square root of Simpson's diversity index over productive rearrangements. Imported from immuneACCESS, the table was reduced by TCRdb to in-frame sequences with V and J called. These copies leave out some clones; in studies compared against another copy, an unresolved V gene accounts for under half, and the cause of the remainder is not known. That table gives V, J and clone size, and the DNA gave D and trimming. The sample includes roughly 290,000 clones, with around 87% observed a single time. The leading ten clones occupy about 8% of the sample.

CDR1 and CDR2 were assigned from the germline V gene (reference sequence) as SEHNR and FQNEAQ. At the junction V is shortened by 1 base and J by 3 bases; bases outside the gene matches: 5. CDR3 length: 16 amino acids, cysteine to phenylalanine. CDR3 DNA is the only sequence kept; it has 48 bases, read in frame from the first base. The receptor comes from a woman aged 45-59 years who had recovered from COVID-19. The sequenced sample was peripheral blood. The V gene is TRBV7-9 and the J gene is TRBJ1-5; a stretch of 8 junction bases matches TRBD1. The bases read TGTGCCAGCAGCTTAGGGGCAGGGGGCTCCAATCAGCCCCAGCATTTT. It specifies CASSLGAGGSNQPQHF.